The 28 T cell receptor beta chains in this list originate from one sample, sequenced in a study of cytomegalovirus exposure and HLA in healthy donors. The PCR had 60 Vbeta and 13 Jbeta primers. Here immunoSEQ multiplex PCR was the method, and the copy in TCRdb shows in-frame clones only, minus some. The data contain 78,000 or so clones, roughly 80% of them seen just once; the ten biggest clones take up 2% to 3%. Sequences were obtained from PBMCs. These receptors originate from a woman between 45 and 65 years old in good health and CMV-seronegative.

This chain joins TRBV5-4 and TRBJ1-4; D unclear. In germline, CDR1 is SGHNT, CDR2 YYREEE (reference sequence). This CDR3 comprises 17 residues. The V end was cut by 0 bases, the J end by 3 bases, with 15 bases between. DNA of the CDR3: TGTGCCAGCAGCTTGGATGGAGGGTTGACGCCTAATGAAAAACTGTTTTTT. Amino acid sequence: CASSLDGGLTPNEKLFF.

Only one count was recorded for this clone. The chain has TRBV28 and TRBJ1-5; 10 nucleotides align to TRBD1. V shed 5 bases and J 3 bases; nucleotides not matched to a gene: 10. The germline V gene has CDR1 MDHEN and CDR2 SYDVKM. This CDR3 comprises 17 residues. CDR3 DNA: TGTGCCAGCAGTACTTACTCCGGGACAGGGGACAATCAGCCCCAGCATTTT. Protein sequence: CASSTYSGTGDNQPQHF.

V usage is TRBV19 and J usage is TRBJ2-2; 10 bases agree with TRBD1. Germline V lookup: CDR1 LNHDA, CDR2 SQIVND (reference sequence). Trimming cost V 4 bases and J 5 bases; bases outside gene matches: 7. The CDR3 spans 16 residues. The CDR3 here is CASSNGQGVITGELFF. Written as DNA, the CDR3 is TGTGCCAGTAGTAACGGACAGGGGGTAATAACCGGGGAGCTGTTTTTT.

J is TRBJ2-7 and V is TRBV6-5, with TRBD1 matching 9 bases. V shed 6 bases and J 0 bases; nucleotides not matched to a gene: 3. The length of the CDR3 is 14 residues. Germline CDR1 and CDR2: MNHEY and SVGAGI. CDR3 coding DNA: TGTGCCAGCAGAATACAGGGGGCCTCCTACGAGCAGTACTTC. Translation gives CASRIQGASYEQYF.

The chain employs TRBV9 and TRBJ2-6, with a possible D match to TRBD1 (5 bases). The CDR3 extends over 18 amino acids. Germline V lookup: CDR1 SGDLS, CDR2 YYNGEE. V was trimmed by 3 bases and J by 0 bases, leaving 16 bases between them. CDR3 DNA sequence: TGTGCCAGCAGCGCCGGACCGACAGTTTACTCTGGGGCCAACGTCCTGACTTTC. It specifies CASSAGPTVYSGANVLTF.

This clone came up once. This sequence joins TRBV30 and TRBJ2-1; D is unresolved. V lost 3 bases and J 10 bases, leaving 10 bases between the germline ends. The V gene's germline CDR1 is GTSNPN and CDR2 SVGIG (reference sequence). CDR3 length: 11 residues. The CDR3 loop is CAWRVVQEQFF. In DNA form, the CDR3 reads TGTGCCTGGAGGGTGGTGCAGGAGCAGTTCTTC.

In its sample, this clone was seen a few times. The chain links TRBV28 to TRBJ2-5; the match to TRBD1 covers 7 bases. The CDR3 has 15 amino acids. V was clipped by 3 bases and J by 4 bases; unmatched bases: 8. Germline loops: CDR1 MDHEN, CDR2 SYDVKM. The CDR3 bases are TGTGCCAGCAGTTTGGGCAGGGGGTATGGAGAGACCCAGTACTTC. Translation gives CASSLGRGYGETQYF.

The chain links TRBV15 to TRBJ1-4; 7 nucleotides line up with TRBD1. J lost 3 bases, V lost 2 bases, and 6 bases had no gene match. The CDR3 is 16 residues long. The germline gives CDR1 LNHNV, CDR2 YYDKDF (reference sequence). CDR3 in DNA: TGTGCCACCAGCAGACTTAGACAGGGCGCTAATGAAAAACTGTTTTTT. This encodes CATSRLRQGANEKLFF.

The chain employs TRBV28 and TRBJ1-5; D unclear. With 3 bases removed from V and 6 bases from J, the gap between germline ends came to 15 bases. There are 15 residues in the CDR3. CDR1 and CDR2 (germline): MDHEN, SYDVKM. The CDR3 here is CASSFRLPVGQPQHF. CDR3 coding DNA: TGTGCCAGCAGTTTCCGACTACCCGTAGGTCAGCCCCAGCATTTT.

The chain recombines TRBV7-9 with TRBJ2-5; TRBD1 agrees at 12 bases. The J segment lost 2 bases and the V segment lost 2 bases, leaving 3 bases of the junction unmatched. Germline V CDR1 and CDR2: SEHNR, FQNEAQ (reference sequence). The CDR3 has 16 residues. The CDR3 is CASSLRGQGAQETQYF. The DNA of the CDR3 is TGTGCCAGCAGCTTAAGGGGACAGGGGGCTCAAGAGACCCAGTACTTC.

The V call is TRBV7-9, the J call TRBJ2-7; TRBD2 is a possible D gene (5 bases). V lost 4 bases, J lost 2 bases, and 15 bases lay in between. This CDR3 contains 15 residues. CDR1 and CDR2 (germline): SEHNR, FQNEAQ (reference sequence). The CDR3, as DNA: TGTGCCAGCAGCTCATGGACTGGGAGCCCCTACGAGCAGTACTTC. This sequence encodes CASSSWTGSPYEQYF.

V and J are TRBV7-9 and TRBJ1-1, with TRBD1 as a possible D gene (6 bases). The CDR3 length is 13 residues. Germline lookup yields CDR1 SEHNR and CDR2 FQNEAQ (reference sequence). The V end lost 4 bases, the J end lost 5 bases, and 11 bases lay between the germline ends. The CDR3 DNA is TGTGCCAGCAGCTCATATACAGGGACTGAAGCTTTCTTT. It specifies CASSSYTGTEAFF.

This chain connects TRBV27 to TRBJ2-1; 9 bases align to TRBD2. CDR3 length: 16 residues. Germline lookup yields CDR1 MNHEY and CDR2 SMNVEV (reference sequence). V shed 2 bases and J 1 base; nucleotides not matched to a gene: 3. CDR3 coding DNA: TGTGCCAGCAGTTTAGCGGGAGGGGGGTCCTACAATGAGCAGTTCTTC. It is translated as CASSLAGGGSYNEQFF.

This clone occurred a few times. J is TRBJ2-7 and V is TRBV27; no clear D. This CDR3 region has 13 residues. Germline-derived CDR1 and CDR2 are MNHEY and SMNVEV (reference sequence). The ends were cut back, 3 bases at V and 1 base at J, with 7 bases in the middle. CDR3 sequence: CASSFSGSYEQYF. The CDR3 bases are TGTGCCAGCAGTTTCTCAGGTTCCTACGAGCAGTACTTC.

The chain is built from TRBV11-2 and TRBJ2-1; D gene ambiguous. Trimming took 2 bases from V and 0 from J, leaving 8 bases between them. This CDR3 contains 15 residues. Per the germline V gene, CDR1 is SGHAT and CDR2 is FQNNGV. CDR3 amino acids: CASSLRLSSYNEQFF. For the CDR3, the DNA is TGTGCCAGCAGCTTACGCCTCAGCTCCTACAATGAGCAGTTCTTC.

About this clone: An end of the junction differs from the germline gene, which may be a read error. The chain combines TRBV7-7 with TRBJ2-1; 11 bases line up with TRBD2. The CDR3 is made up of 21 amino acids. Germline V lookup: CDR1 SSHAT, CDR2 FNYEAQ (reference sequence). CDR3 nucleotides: TGTGCTAGCAGCTTAGCGGCCGCCCCCTTAGCGGGAGGGCCTGGGTCCAATGAGCAGTTCTTC. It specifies CASSLAAAPLAGGPGSNEQFF.

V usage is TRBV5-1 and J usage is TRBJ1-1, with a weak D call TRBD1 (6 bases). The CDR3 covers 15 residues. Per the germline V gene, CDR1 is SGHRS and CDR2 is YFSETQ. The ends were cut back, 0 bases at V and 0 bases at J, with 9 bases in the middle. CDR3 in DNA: TGCGCCAGCAGCTTGGTGGGACAAATGAACACTGAAGCTTTCTTT. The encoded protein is CASSLVGQMNTEAFF.

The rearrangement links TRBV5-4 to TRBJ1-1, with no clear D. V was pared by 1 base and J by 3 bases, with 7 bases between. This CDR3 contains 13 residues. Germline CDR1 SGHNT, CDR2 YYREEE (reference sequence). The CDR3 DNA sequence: TGTGCCAGCAGCTTGAACATCGACACTGAAGCTTTCTTT. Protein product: CASSLNIDTEAFF.

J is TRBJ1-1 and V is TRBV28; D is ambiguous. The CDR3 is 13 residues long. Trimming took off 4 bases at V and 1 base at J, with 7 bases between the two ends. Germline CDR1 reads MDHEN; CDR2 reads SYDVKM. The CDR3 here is CASSYGSNTEAFF. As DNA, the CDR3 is TGTGCCAGCAGTTATGGCTCGAACACTGAAGCTTTCTTT.

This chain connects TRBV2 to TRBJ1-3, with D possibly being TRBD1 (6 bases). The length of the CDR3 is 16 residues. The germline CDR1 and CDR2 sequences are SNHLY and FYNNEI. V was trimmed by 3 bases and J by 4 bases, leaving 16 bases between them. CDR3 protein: CASSDQGLYSGNTIYF. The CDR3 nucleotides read TGTGCCAGCAGTGATCAGGGGCTTTACTCCGGAAACACCATATATTTT.

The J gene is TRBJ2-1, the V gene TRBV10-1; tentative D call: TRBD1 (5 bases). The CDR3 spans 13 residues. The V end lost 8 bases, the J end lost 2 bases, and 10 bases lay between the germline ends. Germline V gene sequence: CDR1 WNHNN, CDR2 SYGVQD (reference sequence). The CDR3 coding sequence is TGCGCCAGCTCCGCGGACACCTACAATGAGCAGTTCTTC. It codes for CASSADTYNEQFF.

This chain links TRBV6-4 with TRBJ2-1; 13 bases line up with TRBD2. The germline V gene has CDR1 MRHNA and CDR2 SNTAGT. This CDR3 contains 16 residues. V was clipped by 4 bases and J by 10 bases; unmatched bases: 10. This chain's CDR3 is CASSAGTSGILGEQFF. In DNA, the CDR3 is TGTGCCAGCAGTGCCGGGACTAGCGGGATTCTTGGGGAGCAGTTCTTC.

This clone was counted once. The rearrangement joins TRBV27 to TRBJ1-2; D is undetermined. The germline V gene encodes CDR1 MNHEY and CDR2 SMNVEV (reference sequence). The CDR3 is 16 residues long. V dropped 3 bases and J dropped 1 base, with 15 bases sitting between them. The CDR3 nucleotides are TGTGCCAGCAGTTTCCGAGGAGTTGACCTTAACTATGGCTACACCTTC. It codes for CASSFRGVDLNYGYTF.

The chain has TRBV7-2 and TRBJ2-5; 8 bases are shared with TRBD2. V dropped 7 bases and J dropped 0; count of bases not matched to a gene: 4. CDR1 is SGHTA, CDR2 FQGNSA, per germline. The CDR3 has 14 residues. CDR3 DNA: TGTGCCAGCACCCGGGGGGGAGACCAAGAGACCCAGTACTTC. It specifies CASTRGGDQETQYF.

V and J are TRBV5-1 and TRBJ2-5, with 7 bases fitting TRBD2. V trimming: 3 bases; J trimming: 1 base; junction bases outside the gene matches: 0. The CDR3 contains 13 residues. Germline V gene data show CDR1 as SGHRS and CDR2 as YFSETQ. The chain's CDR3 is CASSSGGQETQYF. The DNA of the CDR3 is TGCGCCAGCAGCTCGGGGGGCCAAGAGACCCAGTACTTC.

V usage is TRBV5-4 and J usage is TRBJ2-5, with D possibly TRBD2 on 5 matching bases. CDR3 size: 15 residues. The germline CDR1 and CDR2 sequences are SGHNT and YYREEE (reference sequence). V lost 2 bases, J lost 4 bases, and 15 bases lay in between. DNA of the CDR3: TGTGCCAGCAGCTTTCTAGCCAGAGGAGGAGAGACCCAGTACTTC. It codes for CASSFLARGGETQYF. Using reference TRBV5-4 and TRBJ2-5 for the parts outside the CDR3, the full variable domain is ETGVTQSPTHLIKTRGQQVTLRCSSQSGHNTVSWYQQALGQGPQFIFQYYREEENGRGNFPPRFSGLQFPNYSSELNVNALELDDSALYLCASSFLARGGETQYFGPGTRLLVL.

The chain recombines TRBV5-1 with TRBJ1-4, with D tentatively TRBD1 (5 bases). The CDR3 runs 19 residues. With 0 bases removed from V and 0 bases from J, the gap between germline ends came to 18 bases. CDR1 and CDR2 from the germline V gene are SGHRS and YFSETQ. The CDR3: CASSLEGRVSLTTNEKLFF. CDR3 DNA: TGCGCCAGCAGCTTGGAGGGCAGGGTCTCCCTTACAACTAATGAAAAACTGTTTTTT.

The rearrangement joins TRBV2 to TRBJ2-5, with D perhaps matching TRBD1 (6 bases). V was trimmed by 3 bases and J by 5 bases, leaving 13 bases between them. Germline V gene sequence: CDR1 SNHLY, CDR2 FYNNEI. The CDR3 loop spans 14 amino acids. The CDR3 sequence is CASSEARTAETQYF. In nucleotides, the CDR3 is TGTGCCAGCAGTGAGGCGAGGACAGCTGAGACCCAGTACTTC.